Given below is one T cell receptor beta chain in context. The CDR3 spans 12 residues. Looked up from germline, CDR1 is LNHNV and CDR2 is YYDKDF (reference sequence). V was trimmed by 5 bases and J by 7 bases, leaving 11 bases between them. This sample is part of a study of T-cell memory formation after mild COVID-19. 5'RACE primed at constant segments yielded TCR alpha and TCR beta cDNA libraries bearing sample barcodes and UMIs. TCRdb fed the 5' RACE reads into MiXCR, producing one record per CDR3 protein. The profile shows fewer than 600,000 distinct CDR3 sequences, roughly a fifth of them singletons.

The sample consisted of PBMCs or a T cell subset sorted from them (not recorded which). This TCR was recovered from an adult woman who had mild COVID-19 (a few samples of this study predate the infection). Cell type and time point are not known. The V and J genes are TRBV15 and TRBJ1-1; the D is unclear. CDR3: CATSHAGHEAFF. The CDR3 coding sequence is TGTGCCACCAGCCACGCGGGCCATGAAGCTTTCTTT.